The entry below describes one TCR beta chain. The data are from a study of blood T cell repertoires in COVID-19. On the study more broadly: The United States, Italy and Spain supplied acute and convalescent COVID-19 samples. PBMCs, B-cell-depleted T cells, or T cells provided the cDNA or gDNA that made up the material.

As processed by the authors: It was from reference gene primer amplification that nucleated cell counts were estimated. Clones were sequenced by immunoSEQ multiplex PCR, and TCRdb holds only the in-frame ones, with some missing. V and J calls and clone size follow that table, whereas D and trimming were derived from the DNA. The data contain about 170,000 clones, about nine tenths of them singletons. V shed 6 bases, J shed 6 bases, and the junction held 4 bases outside the gene matches. CDR1 is MNHEY, CDR2 SVGAGI, per germline. The length of the CDR3 is 14 residues. The receptor comes from a man aged 65 to 79 with acute or convalescent COVID-19. The sequencing input was peripheral blood. This sequence joins TRBV6-5 and TRBJ2-1; TRBD2 matches at 11 bases. CDR3 nucleotide sequence: TGTGCCAGCAGGCGGACTAGCGGGCCCAATGAGCAGTTCTTC. This sequence encodes CASRRTSGPNEQFF.